The 29 T cell receptor beta chains below come from one sample, sequenced in a study of blood T cells in healthy people across ages (dated by TCRdb to 2013 to 2016). The library was made by 5' RACE. The instrument was an Illumina HiSeq 2500. The second PCR ran for about 6 to 12 cycles and used a J-beta primer mix along with a sample-barcoded 5' primer. TCRdb trimmed the raw reads at Q25, called clones with MiXCR and kept productive beta chains. Every entry covers one CDR3 protein and lists the most common genes and DNA from its rows. This sample gives 650,000 to 900,000 distinct CDR3 sequences in total; around two thirds of them show up just once. The ten largest make up 28% of the sample. The sequencing sample was made of blood. The receptors come from a man aged 30-40 years in good health.

This clonotype has only a few counts. This chain links TRBV20-1 with TRBJ1-6; TRBD1 matches 8 bases. CDR3 length: 16 residues. With V trimmed by 2 bases and J by 0 bases, 3 bases remained unmatched. Germline lookup yields CDR1 DFQATT and CDR2 SNEGSKA (reference sequence). DNA of the CDR3: TGCAGTGCTAGAAGGACAGGGCTCTCCTATAATTCACCCCTCCACTTT. Its protein is CSARRTGLSYNSPLHF.

The chain carries TRBV10-3 and TRBJ2-7; D is possibly TRBD2 (6 bases). CDR1 ENHRY and CDR2 SYGVKD come from the germline V gene. This CDR3 is 14 amino acids long. Trimming took off 6 bases at V and 2 bases at J, with 14 bases between the two ends. The CDR3 sequence: CAIRAGTGTYEQYF. As DNA, the CDR3 is TGTGCCATCAGGGCGGGGACGGGAACCTACGAGCAGTACTTC.

This chain's CDR3 is CASSLALGQGETQYF. The CDR3 nucleotides read TGTGCCAGCAGCTTAGCGCTTGGACAGGGGGAGACCCAGTACTTC. This chain links TRBV7-2 with TRBJ2-5, with TRBD1 matching 9 bases. The junction had 4 bases not matched to a gene; V was cut back by 0 bases and J by 5 bases. The CDR3 has 15 amino acids. CDR1 SGHTA and CDR2 FQGNSA come from the germline V gene.

The rearrangement joins TRBV18 to TRBJ1-4; D gene unclear. The V gene's germline CDR1 is KGHSH and CDR2 LQKENI. The length of the CDR3 is 15 residues. V lost 3 bases, J lost 8 bases, and 16 bases lay in between. CDR3 sequence (DNA): TGTGCCAGCTCACCGTATCTATCAGAAGAGGAAAAACTGTTTTTT. This sequence encodes CASSPYLSEEEKLFF.

V and J are TRBV5-5 and TRBJ1-2, with D maybe TRBD1 (5 bases). CDR3 length: 11 amino acids. V was pared by 6 bases and J by 2 bases, with 5 bases between. Germline CDR1 reads SGHKS; CDR2 reads YYEKEE (reference sequence). DNA of the CDR3: TGTGCCAGCAAGGGGAACTATGGCTACACCTTC. As protein: CASKGNYGYTF. Supplemented by reference TRBV5-5 and TRBJ1-2, the full variable domain reads DAGVTQSPTHLIKTRGQQVTLRCSPISGHKSVSWYQQVLGQGPQFIFQYYEKEERGRGNFPDRFSARQFPNYSSELNVNALLLGDSALYLCASKGNYGYTFGSGTRLTVV.

This clonotype appeared once. The chain has TRBV20-1 and TRBJ2-5, with D tentatively TRBD1 (6 bases). The DNA matches TRBJ2-7 better at its end, which makes the J call doubtful. Germline values: CDR1 DFQATT, CDR2 SNEGSKA (reference sequence). CDR3 length equals 12 residues. CDR3 sequence: CSASNREYEQYF. The CDR3 region has the DNA TGCAGTGCTAGTAACAGGGAGTACGAGCAGTACTTC.

The V gene is TRBV28, the J gene TRBJ1-6; no firm D call. Trimming removed 8 bases from V and 6 bases from J, with 11 bases in between. Germline assignment: CDR1 MDHEN and CDR2 SYDVKM. CDR3 length: 13 amino acids. The CDR3, as DNA: TGTGCCAGCGGGTCAGCAGGTAATTCACCCCTCCACTTT. Its protein is CASGSAGNSPLHF.

The chain uses TRBV29-1 and TRBJ1-5; D not resolved. This CDR3 comprises 14 residues. Trimming cost V 4 bases and J 5 bases, with 15 bases left between them. CDR1 and CDR2 from the germline V gene are SQVTM and ANQGSEA. The CDR3 sequence is CSVVEGGNDQPQHF. The CDR3 DNA is TGCAGCGTTGTGGAGGGAGGGAATGATCAGCCCCAGCATTTT.

This clonotype has a single count. The CDR3 loop reads CASSSSTITQETQYF. Written as DNA, the CDR3 is TGCGCCAGCAGCTCCTCGACGATCACGCAAGAGACCCAGTACTTC. The chain links TRBV5-1 to TRBJ2-5; D ambiguous. The CDR3 sequence is 15 residues long. V was pared by 3 bases and J by 2 bases, with 14 bases between. Germline V gene sequence: CDR1 SGHRS, CDR2 YFSETQ.

The CDR3 here is CASSDPATETQYF. The CDR3 DNA reads as TGTGCCAGCAGTGATCCGGCAACGGAGACCCAGTACTTC. The chain has TRBV2 and TRBJ2-7; D unclear. The end of the DNA is better explained by TRBJ2-5, so the J call may be wrong. This CDR3 has 13 residues. Germline lookup yields CDR1 SNHLY and CDR2 FYNNEI.

There are a few counts of this clonotype. The chain links TRBV29-1 to TRBJ2-7; TRBD1 matches 7 bases. The germline CDR1 and CDR2 sequences are SQVTM and ANQGSEA. CDR3 size: 13 residues. Unmatched junction bases numbered 8, after V lost 4 bases and J lost 5 bases. This CDR3 reads CSVAPRGTNEQYF. DNA of the CDR3: TGCAGCGTTGCCCCCAGGGGGACAAACGAGCAGTACTTC.

This clonotype was picked up a small number of times. This chain links TRBV5-1 with TRBJ2-4, with 12 bases lining up with TRBD2. The J call could be wrong; TRBJ2-7 is a better fit for the DNA end. Germline V CDR1 and CDR2: SGHRS, YFSETQ. The CDR3 consists of 16 residues. The CDR3 DNA reads as TGCGCCAGCAGCTTTCGAACCGGGACTAGCGGGTACGAGCAGTACTTC. Translated, it gives CASSFRTGTSGYEQYF.

The chain is built from TRBV28 and TRBJ2-7; D not certain. The CDR3 contains 14 residues. Germline loops: CDR1 MDHEN, CDR2 SYDVKM. V was trimmed by 1 base and J by 2 bases, leaving 9 bases between them. As DNA, the CDR3 is TGTGCCAGCAGTTTATCGGACGTCACCTACGAGCAGTACTTC. It specifies CASSLSDVTYEQYF. Combining the CDR3 with reference TRBV28 and TRBJ2-7 gives the whole variable domain DVKVTQSSRYLVKRTGEKVFLECVQDMDHENMFWYRQDPGLGLRLIYFSYDVKMKEKGDIPEGYSVSREKKERFSLILESASTNQTSMYLCASSLSDVTYEQYFGPGTRLTVT.

This rearrangement joins TRBV27 to TRBJ2-7; weak D call: TRBD1 (5 bases). In germline, CDR1 is MNHEY, CDR2 SMNVEV (reference sequence). The CDR3 has 12 residues. The CDR3 reads CTTGASSYEQYF. CDR3 in DNA: TGTACGACTGGGGCCAGCTCCTACGAGCAGTACTTC.

The CDR3, as DNA: TGTGCCAGCAGTTTAGTGAGGGGTGGGCAGTACTTC. Protein product: CASSLVRGGQYF. The genes are TRBV12-3 or TRBV12-4 and TRBJ2-7, with D perhaps being TRBD1 or TRBD2 (5 bases each). Trimming pared 1 base from V and 9 bases from J, leaving 10 bases between. This CDR3 comprises 12 residues.

The CDR3 coding sequence is TGTGCCAGCAGCTTCGGGACTAGCCCAGATACGCAGTATTTT. This encodes CASSFGTSPDTQYF. The genes are TRBV7-2 and TRBJ2-3; 9 bases map to TRBD2. The CDR3 totals 14 residues. V lost 3 bases, J lost 4 bases, and 2 bases stayed unmatched. Germline CDR1 reads SGHTA; CDR2 reads FQGNSA. The whole variable domain, filled in from reference TRBV7-2 and TRBJ2-3, reads GAGVSQSPSNKVTEKGKDVELRCDPISGHTALYWYRQSLGQGLEFLIYFQGNSAPDKSGLPSDRFSAERTGGSVSTLTIQRTQQEDSAVYLCASSFGTSPDTQYFGPGTRLTVL.

This clonotype was recorded a few times. The chain carries TRBV12-3 or TRBV12-4 and TRBJ1-2; possible D gene TRBD1, 5 bases. CDR3 length equals 11 residues. Trimming cost V 8 bases and J 7 bases, with 11 bases left between them. This CDR3 reads CASRGGSGYTF. The CDR3 nucleotides read TGTGCCAGCCGCGGGGGATCTGGCTACACCTTC.

V usage is TRBV2 and J usage is TRBJ2-4; maybe TRBD1 (6 bases). The CDR3 length is 12 residues. CDR1 and CDR2 (germline): SNHLY, FYNNEI. With 9 bases removed from V and 9 bases from J, the gap between germline ends came to 15 bases. The CDR3: CARRQGNGIQYF. In DNA, the CDR3 is TGTGCCAGAAGGCAGGGGAATGGCATTCAGTACTTC.

The chain has TRBV19 and TRBJ2-4, with D tentatively TRBD1 (6 bases). The assigned J gene may be wrong: the sequence end matches TRBJ2-7 better. The CDR3 contains 17 residues. Germline V CDR1 and CDR2: LNHDA, SQIVND (reference sequence). The CDR3 reads CASRDLTPGDGAYEQYF. In nucleotides, the CDR3 is TGTGCCAGTAGGGACCTAACCCCAGGGGATGGGGCCTACGAGCAGTACTTC.

The chain carries TRBV20-1 and TRBJ2-5; 11 nucleotides agree with TRBD2. V was pared by 0 bases and J by 2 bases, with 8 bases of the junction left unmatched. CDR1 is DFQATT and CDR2 is SNEGSKA in the germline V gene (reference sequence). The CDR3 is 17 amino acids. DNA of the CDR3: TGCAGTGCTAGAGATCCTACTAGCGGGGGAGCACAAGAGACCCAGTACTTC. Translating gives CSARDPTSGGAQETQYF.

V and J are TRBV6-1 and TRBJ1-2; D not certain. The germline V and J ends were trimmed by 1 base and 2 bases, with 11 bases remaining between them. Germline V CDR1 and CDR2: MNHNS, SASEGT. This CDR3 region has 15 residues. CDR3: CASSEGVHSNYGYTF. The CDR3 DNA is TGTGCCAGCAGTGAAGGGGTCCATTCGAACTATGGCTACACCTTC.

The chain recombines TRBV6-2 or TRBV6-3 with TRBJ1-1; possibly TRBD1 for D (5 bases). CDR3 length: 12 residues. V dropped 8 bases and J dropped 3 bases, with 10 bases sitting between them. From germline, CDR1 is MNHEY and CDR2 SVGEGT. DNA for the CDR3: TGTGCCAGCTCTCAGGGTTACACTGAAGCTTTCTTT. This translates into CASSQGYTEAFF.

This clonotype was detected a few times. V is TRBV9 and J is TRBJ2-3; D uncertain. With 0 bases removed from V and 4 bases from J, the gap between germline ends came to 15 bases. The CDR3 consists of 16 residues. The germline V gene encodes CDR1 SGDLS and CDR2 YYNGEE. In DNA form, the CDR3 reads TGTGCCAGCAGCGTAGCTATAGTGGGCCCGGCAGATACGCAGTATTTT. Protein sequence: CASSVAIVGPADTQYF.

This clonotype was seen just once. The CDR3 coding sequence is TGTGCCAGCAGCCCATCGGGGACAGCCAGAACCTACGAGCAGTACTTC. Amino acid sequence: CASSPSGTARTYEQYF. The chain links TRBV7-9 to TRBJ2-7, with 7 bases that match TRBD1. Germline V CDR1 and CDR2: SEHNR, FQNEAQ (reference sequence). V shed 5 bases, J shed 2 bases, and the junction held 12 bases outside the gene matches. The CDR3 length is 16 residues.

The V and J genes are TRBV28 and TRBJ1-5, with unresolved D. The CDR3 extends over 14 amino acids. The germline CDR1 and CDR2 sequences are MDHEN and SYDVKM. V was trimmed by 4 bases and J by 2 bases, leaving 9 bases between them. The CDR3 protein is CASSSHGGNQPQHF. The CDR3 DNA is TGTGCCAGCAGTTCCCACGGGGGCAATCAGCCCCAGCATTTT.

The V gene is TRBV20-1, the J gene TRBJ2-3, with D hard to call. The CDR3 length is 14 residues. The germline gives CDR1 DFQATT, CDR2 SNEGSKA (reference sequence). V dropped 1 base and J dropped 0 bases, with 8 bases sitting between them. CDR3 in amino acids: CSARAHASTDTQYF. The DNA of the CDR3 is TGCAGTGCTAGAGCCCACGCTAGCACAGATACGCAGTATTTT.

The chain recombines TRBV3-1 with TRBJ1-2, with 8 bases matching TRBD1. Per germline, CDR1 LGHDT and CDR2 YNNKEL (reference sequence). V dropped 0 bases and J dropped 4; count of bases not matched to a gene: 10. The CDR3 has 17 amino acids. The DNA for the CDR3 is TGTGCCAGCAGCCAAGACCCCAGGGGGCGAGGAGGCTATGGCTACACCTTC. Its translation is CASSQDPRGRGGYGYTF.

This clonotype was picked up a small number of times. The V call is TRBV7-9, the J call TRBJ2-7, with no clear D. The CDR3 sequence is 13 residues long. Germline CDR1 reads SEHNR; CDR2 reads FQNEAQ (reference sequence). V gave up 3 bases and J gave up 2 bases, with 8 bases separating them. The CDR3 reads CASSFTATYEQYF. CDR3 DNA sequence: TGTGCCAGCAGCTTCACGGCGACCTACGAGCAGTACTTC.

Only a few counts were recorded for this clonotype. V is TRBV15 and J is TRBJ1-6; D is ambiguous. V lost 4 bases and J 2 bases, leaving 12 bases between the germline ends. Looked up from germline, CDR1 is LNHNV and CDR2 is YYDKDF (reference sequence). This CDR3 is built from 16 residues. The DNA for the CDR3 is TGTGCCACCAGCACCGCGGGTGGCACCTATAATTCACCCCTCCACTTT. Its protein is CATSTAGGTYNSPLHF.